Shown below are 24 T cell receptor beta chains from a single sample sequenced in a study of Ad26.COV2.S vaccination and SARS-CoV-2 variants. Libraries were prepared by immunoSEQ multiplex PCR; TCRdb keeps only in-frame clonotypes and omits some of them. This table holds 300,000 to 400,000 clones, approximately 85% found once. The treatment denotes: roughly 19 received Ad26.COV2.S at low or high dose, single or two shots; about 5 received placebo; per-sample allocation not given. At day 63 after the first vaccine or placebo injection, samples were drawn. This specimen was peripheral blood, taken in a trial of Ad26.COV2.S vaccine versus placebo. Receptors were obtained from a person aged 18-60 years who received the Ad26.COV2.S COVID-19 vaccine or a placebo.

The genes are TRBV30 and TRBJ2-1; TRBD2 matches at 8 bases. The V and J ends lost 8 bases and 0 bases, in that order; junction bases with no gene match: 6. Germline-derived CDR1 and CDR2 are GTSNPN and SVGIG (reference sequence). CDR3 length equals 14 residues. DNA for the CDR3: TGTGCCCGTATTAGCGGGAACTCCTACAATGAGCAGTTCTTC. It encodes CARISGNSYNEQFF.

This clone has only a few counts. This sequence joins TRBV25-1 and TRBJ2-3; the D gene is possibly TRBD2 (7 bases). CDR1 is MGHDK and CDR2 is SYGVNS in the germline V gene. This CDR3 contains 13 residues. V lost 6 bases and J lost 2, with 9 bases in between. Here the CDR3 DNA reads TGTGCCAGCAGCGCGGGGGCCACAGATACGCAGTATTTT. Translating it yields CASSAGATDTQYF. The variable domain in full, completed from reference TRBV25-1 and TRBJ2-3, reads EADIYQTPRYLVIGTGKKITLECSQTMGHDKMYWYQQDPGMELHLIHYSYGVNSTEKGDLSSESTVSRIRTEHFPLTLESARPSHTSQYLCASSAGATDTQYFGPGTRLTVL.

This rearrangement joins TRBV28 to TRBJ1-2; TRBD1 is a possible D gene (6 bases). This CDR3 has 16 residues. Germline-derived CDR1 and CDR2 are MDHEN and SYDVKM. Trimming stripped 6 bases from V and 6 bases from J, with 23 bases between. The CDR3 sequence: CASSPGAILAGDGYTF. Written as DNA, the CDR3 is TGTGCCAGCAGCCCTGGGGCAATCCTTGCAGGGGATGGCTACACCTTC.

This clone was detected only a few times. V gene TRBV15 combines with J gene TRBJ2-5; D is unresolved. From germline, CDR1 is LNHNV and CDR2 YYDKDF (reference sequence). CDR3 length equals 15 residues. The V and J ends lost 0 bases and 5 bases respectively, with 13 bases between them. The CDR3 loop is CATSRDRAWDETQYF. CDR3 DNA: TGTGCCACCAGCAGAGATCGAGCGTGGGATGAGACCCAGTACTTC.

The chain combines TRBV7-9 with TRBJ2-7; D not resolved. Germline CDR1 reads SEHNR; CDR2 reads FQNEAQ (reference sequence). The V and J ends lost 5 bases and 7 bases respectively, with 15 bases between them. The CDR3 consists of 13 residues. In DNA, the CDR3 is TGTGCCAGCAGCGGCGGCCAGGCGGTTGAGCAGTACTTC. As protein: CASSGGQAVEQYF. The full variable domain, with the rest looked up from reference TRBV7-9 and TRBJ2-7, is DTGVSQNPRHKITKRGQNVTFRCDPISEHNRLYWYRQTLGQGPEFLTYFQNEAQLEKSRLLSDRFSAERPKGSFSTLEIQRTEQGDSAMYLCASSGGQAVEQYFGPGTRLTVT.

The chain combines TRBV2 with TRBJ1-4; no reliable D call. The CDR3 runs to 13 residues. Germline V gives CDR1 SNHLY, CDR2 FYNNEI. V was cut by 7 bases and J by 4 bases, with 10 bases left in between. The CDR3 DNA follows: TGTGCCAGCAACGGCGTACGTAATGAAAAACTGTTTTTT. It yields the protein CASNGVRNEKLFF. Complete variable domain (other parts from reference TRBV2 and TRBJ1-4): EPEVTQTPSHQVTQMGQEVILRCVPISNHLYFYWYRQILGQKVEFLVSFYNNEISEKSEIFDDQFSVERPDGSNFTLKIRSTKLEDSAMYFCASNGVRNEKLFFGSGTQLSVL.

V gene TRBV28 combines with J gene TRBJ2-3, with D perhaps matching TRBD1 or TRBD2 (5 bases each). Trimming removed 3 bases from V and 2 bases from J, with 12 bases in between. Per germline, CDR1 MDHEN and CDR2 SYDVKM. The CDR3 consists of 15 residues. CDR3 nucleotides: TGTGCCAGCAGTTTGTCCCCCGGGACCACAGATACGCAGTATTTT. It yields the protein CASSLSPGTTDTQYF.

The rearrangement links TRBV5-1 to TRBJ2-1; 13 nucleotides agree with TRBD2. The CDR3 spans 17 residues. V trimming: 3 bases; J trimming: 2 bases; junction bases outside the gene matches: 5. CDR1 is SGHRS, CDR2 YFSETQ, per germline. The DNA for the CDR3 is TGCGCCAGCAGCTGGGGACTAGCGGGAAGTCCCTACAATGAGCAGTTCTTC. Translation: CASSWGLAGSPYNEQFF.

This clone was picked up a small number of times. The V gene is TRBV5-1, the J gene TRBJ1-1; D may be TRBD1 (6 bases). CDR3 length: 15 amino acids. V gave up 0 bases and J gave up 2 bases, with 11 bases separating them. The germline CDR1 and CDR2 sequences are SGHRS and YFSETQ. CDR3 in amino acids: CASSLAGRGNTEAFF. Here the CDR3 DNA reads TGCGCCAGCAGCTTGGCCGGCAGGGGAAACACTGAAGCTTTCTTT.

There are a few counts of this clone. The chain couples TRBV5-1 to TRBJ2-7, with 11 bases lining up with TRBD2. The ends lost 4 bases at V and 3 bases at J; junction bases unmatched: 6. Per germline, CDR1 SGHRS and CDR2 YFSETQ. CDR3 size: 15 residues. CDR3 nucleotides: TGCGCCAGCAGCCTGACTAGCGGGACCTACTACGAGCAGTACTTC. It codes for CASSLTSGTYYEQYF. Variable domain in full (rest from reference TRBV5-1 and TRBJ2-7): KAGVTQTPRYLIKTRGQQVTLSCSPISGHRSVSWYQQTPGQGLQFLFEYFSETQRNKGNFPGRFSGRQFSNSRSEMNVSTLELGDSALYLCASSLTSGTYYEQYFGPGTRLTVT.

This clone was detected only once. J is TRBJ2-3 and V is TRBV6-2 or TRBV6-3; the match to TRBD2 covers 9 bases. CDR1 is MNHEY, CDR2 SVGEGT, per germline. V gave up 4 bases and J gave up 5 bases; unmatched junction bases: 10. The CDR3 consists of 16 residues. This chain's CDR3 is CASSWGSGRSEDTQYF. DNA for the CDR3: TGTGCCAGCAGTTGGGGAAGCGGGAGGTCGGAAGATACGCAGTATTTT.

The CDR3 protein is CASSPVAGLTKNIQYF. For the CDR3, the DNA is TGTGCCAGCAGCCCCGTGGCGGGGTTGACCAAAAACATTCAGTACTTC. The V call is TRBV6-6, the J call TRBJ2-4; D might be TRBD2 (6 bases). Trimming stripped 6 bases from V and 2 bases from J, with 17 bases between. The CDR3 is made up of 16 amino acids. CDR1 MNHNY and CDR2 SVGAGI come from the germline V gene (reference sequence).

Comments on this clone: An end of the junction differs from the germline gene, which may be a read error. The chain employs TRBV9 and TRBJ2-1; 12 positions agree with TRBD2. CDR1 is SGDLS and CDR2 is YYNGEE in the germline V gene. The CDR3 length is 13 residues. The CDR3 nucleotides are TGTGCCAGCAGCGTAGAACTAGCGGGGGGCCTTATCTTC. Translation: CASSVELAGGLIF.

The genes are TRBV18 and TRBJ1-1; 8 bases line up with TRBD1. This CDR3 is built from 12 residues. V shed 4 bases and J 13 bases; nucleotides not matched to a gene: 8. Germline V gene data show CDR1 as KGHSH and CDR2 as LQKENI. CDR3: CASSRPGTGVFF. DNA for the CDR3: TGTGCCAGCTCACGCCCGGGGACAGGCGTTTTCTTT.

The chain joins TRBV11-3 to TRBJ2-1; 11 nucleotides line up with TRBD2. Per the germline V gene, CDR1 is SGHNT and CDR2 is YENEEA. The V segment lost 0 bases and the J segment 7 bases; nucleotides outside the gene matches: 5. This CDR3 has 16 residues. CDR3 coding DNA: TGTGCCAGCAGCTTAGACCAGACTAGCGGGAAAAATGAGCAGTTCTTC. Amino acids: CASSLDQTSGKNEQFF.

This chain joins TRBV2 and TRBJ2-7, with a possible D match to TRBD2 (5 bases). The length of the CDR3 is 14 residues. V lost 7 bases to trimming and J lost 4 bases, with 17 bases between them. Germline CDR1 and CDR2: SNHLY and FYNNEI. The CDR3 DNA is TGTGCCAGCACGTTCCGGGGATTGCCATACGAGCAGTACTTC. Protein sequence: CASTFRGLPYEQYF. Variable domain in full (rest from reference TRBV2 and TRBJ2-7): EPEVTQTPSHQVTQMGQEVILRCVPISNHLYFYWYRQILGQKVEFLVSFYNNEISEKSEIFDDQFSVERPDGSNFTLKIRSTKLEDSAMYFCASTFRGLPYEQYFGPGTRLTVT.

V usage is TRBV2 and J usage is TRBJ1-1; no clear D gene. The CDR3 runs to 14 residues. The V end was cut by 1 base, the J end by 3 bases, with 9 bases between. Germline-derived CDR1 and CDR2 are SNHLY and FYNNEI. DNA for the CDR3: TGTGCCAGCAGTGAAGTGGCTGGGTACACTGAAGCTTTCTTT. This sequence encodes CASSEVAGYTEAFF.

This CDR3 reads CASTKTGSSYEQYF. DNA of the CDR3: TGTGCCAGCACTAAAACAGGGAGCTCCTACGAGCAGTACTTC. The chain combines TRBV28 with TRBJ2-7; a weak D match, TRBD1 (6 bases). The length of the CDR3 is 14 residues. Per the germline V gene, CDR1 is MDHEN and CDR2 is SYDVKM. Trimming left V 7 bases short and J 0 bases short, with 13 bases between.

The rearrangement joins TRBV6-5 to TRBJ2-4, with 13 positions matching TRBD2. Germline values: CDR1 MNHEY, CDR2 SVGAGI. The CDR3 spans 15 residues. Losses at the gene ends were 5 bases for V and 6 bases for J; bases not matched to a gene: 4. The CDR3 bases are TGTGCCAGCAGTAGGGGGACTAGCGGGGCAAACATTCAGTACTTC. Translating gives CASSRGTSGANIQYF.

This clone was picked up one time. A much larger clone sits a single nucleotide away, making a read error possible. Other DNA sequences in the same sample also yield this CDR3. The V call is TRBV18, the J call TRBJ2-5; D possibly matches TRBD1 or TRBD2 (5 bases each). Germline V lookup: CDR1 KGHSH, CDR2 LQKENI. CDR3 size: 13 residues. V was trimmed by 3 bases and J by 1 base, leaving 6 bases between them. DNA for the CDR3: TGTGCCAGCTCACCCGGGACCCAAGAGACCCAGTACTTC. Protein product: CASSPGTQETQYF.

This clone has just one count. This chain connects TRBV6-2 or TRBV6-3 to TRBJ2-7; D is uncertain. In germline, CDR1 is MNHEY, CDR2 SVGEGT. Trimming pared 6 bases from V and 4 bases from J, leaving 16 bases between. The CDR3 has 14 amino acids. CDR3 amino acids: CASRPSGPPYEQYF. In DNA, the CDR3 is TGTGCCAGCAGACCTTCCGGGCCGCCATACGAGCAGTACTTC.

The chain carries TRBV11-2 and TRBJ2-1; perhaps TRBD2 as D (7 bases). Trimming stripped 5 bases from V and 11 bases from J, with 22 bases between. Germline V CDR1 and CDR2: SGHAT, FQNNGV. This CDR3 spans 15 amino acids. CDR3 region: CASSRSWGEGEKQFF. The CDR3 DNA follows: TGTGCCAGCAGCCGTAGTTGGGGGGAGGGGGAGAAGCAGTTCTTC.

The genes are TRBV11-2 and TRBJ2-5; maybe TRBD2 (6 bases). V shed 1 base and J shed 7 bases, with 10 bases lying between them. Germline-derived CDR1 and CDR2 are SGHAT and FQNNGV. CDR3 length: 13 amino acids. This chain's CDR3 is CASSLVSGGTQYF. CDR3 coding DNA: TGTGCCAGCAGCTTAGTCTCCGGGGGGACCCAGTACTTC. The complete variable domain, with remaining parts taken from reference TRBV11-2 and TRBJ2-5, reads EAGVAQSPRYKIIEKRQSVAFWCNPISGHATLYWYQQILGQGPKLLIQFQNNGVVDDSQLPKDRFSAERLKGVDSTLKIQPAKLEDSAVYLCASSLVSGGTQYFGPGTRLLVL.

This chain connects TRBV3-1 (or the pseudogene TRBV3-2) to TRBJ2-1; D not resolved. With 4 bases removed from V and 4 bases from J, the gap between germline ends came to 11 bases. Per the germline V gene, CDR1 is LGHDT and CDR2 is YNNKEL (reference sequence). This CDR3 region has 14 residues. CDR3 loop: CASSRRSRYNEQFF. The CDR3 DNA follows: TGTGCCAGCAGCCGGCGCTCTAGATACAATGAGCAGTTCTTC.